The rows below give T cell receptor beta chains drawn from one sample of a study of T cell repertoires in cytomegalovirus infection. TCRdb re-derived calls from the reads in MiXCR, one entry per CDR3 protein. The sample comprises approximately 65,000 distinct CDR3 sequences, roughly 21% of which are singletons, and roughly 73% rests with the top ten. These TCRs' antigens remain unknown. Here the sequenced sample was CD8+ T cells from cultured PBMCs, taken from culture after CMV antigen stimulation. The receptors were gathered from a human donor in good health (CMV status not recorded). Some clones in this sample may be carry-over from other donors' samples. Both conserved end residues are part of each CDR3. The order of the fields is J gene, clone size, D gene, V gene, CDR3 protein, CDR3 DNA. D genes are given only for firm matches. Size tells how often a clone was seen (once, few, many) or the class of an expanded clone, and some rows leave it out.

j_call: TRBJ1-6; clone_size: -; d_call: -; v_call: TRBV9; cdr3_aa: CASSVGNSPLHF; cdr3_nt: TGTGCCAGCAGCGTAGGAAATTCACCCCTCCACTTT
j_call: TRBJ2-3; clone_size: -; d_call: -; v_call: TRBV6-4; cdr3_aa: CASSETGATDTQYF; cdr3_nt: TGTGCCAGCAGTGAAACGGGGGCCACAGATACGCAGTATTTT
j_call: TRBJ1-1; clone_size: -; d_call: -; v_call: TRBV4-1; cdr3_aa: CASSQDALPGTEAFF; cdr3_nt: TGCGCCAGCAGCCAAGATGCCCTCCCAGGCACTGAAGCTTTCTTT
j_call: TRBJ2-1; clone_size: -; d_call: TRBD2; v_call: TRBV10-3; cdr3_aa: CAINPSGANEQFF; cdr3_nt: TGTGCCATCAATCCTAGCGGGGCCAATGAGCAGTTCTTC
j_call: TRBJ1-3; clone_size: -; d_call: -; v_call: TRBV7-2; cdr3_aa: CASSLTSLRTGTGNTIYF; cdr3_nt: TGTGCCAGCAGCCTAACCTCCCTCCGAACAGGGACTGGAAACACCATATATTTT
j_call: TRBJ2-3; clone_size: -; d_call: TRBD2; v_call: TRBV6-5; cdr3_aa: CASSYGGLKTDTQYF; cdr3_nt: TGTGCCAGCAGTTACGGGGGACTAAAAACAGATACGCAGTATTTT
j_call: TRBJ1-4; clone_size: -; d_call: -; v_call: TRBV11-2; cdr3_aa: CASSLLPNEKLFF; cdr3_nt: TGTGCCAGCAGCTTACTCCCTAATGAAAAACTGTTTTTT
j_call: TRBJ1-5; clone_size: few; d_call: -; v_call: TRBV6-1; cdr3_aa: CASSGVANQPQHF; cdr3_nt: TGTGCCAGCAGTGGAGTCGCCAACCAGCCCCAGCATTTT
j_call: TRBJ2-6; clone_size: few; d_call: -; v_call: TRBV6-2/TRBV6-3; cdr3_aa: CASTLQGSGANVLTF; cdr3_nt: TGTGCCAGCACTTTACAGGGATCTGGGGCCAACGTCCTGACTTTC
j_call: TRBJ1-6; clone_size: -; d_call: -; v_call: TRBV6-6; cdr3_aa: CASRFDISPLHF; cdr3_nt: TGTGCCAGCAGATTCGACATATCACCCCTCCACTTT
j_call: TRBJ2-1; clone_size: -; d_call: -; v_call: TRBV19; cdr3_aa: CASSPRHSLDTDNEQFF; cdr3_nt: TGTGCCAGTAGTCCCCGTCACTCCCTCGACACGGACAATGAGCAGTTCTTC
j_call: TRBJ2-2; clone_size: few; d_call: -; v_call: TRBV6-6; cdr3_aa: CASSYRGGTGELFF; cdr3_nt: TGTGCCAGCAGTTACAGAGGGGGCACCGGGGAGCTGTTTTTT
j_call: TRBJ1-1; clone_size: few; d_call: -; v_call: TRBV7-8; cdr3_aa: CASLGPENMNTEAFF; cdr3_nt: TGTGCCAGCTTAGGCCCAGAGAACATGAACACTGAAGCTTTCTTT
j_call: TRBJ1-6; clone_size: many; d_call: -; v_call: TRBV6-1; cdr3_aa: CASSDTIPSSYNSPLHF; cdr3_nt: TGTGCCAGCAGTGACACCATCCCGAGCTCCTATAATTCACCCCTCCACTTT
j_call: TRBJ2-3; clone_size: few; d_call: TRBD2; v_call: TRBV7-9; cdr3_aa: CASSLVLPTSGGSTDTQYF; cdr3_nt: TGTGCCAGCAGCTTAGTCCTCCCGACTAGCGGGGGATCCACAGATACGCAGTATTTT
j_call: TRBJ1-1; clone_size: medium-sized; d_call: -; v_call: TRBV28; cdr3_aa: CASSLQGRVTEAFF; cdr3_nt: TGTGCCAGCAGTTTACAGGGAAGGGTCACTGAAGCTTTCTTT
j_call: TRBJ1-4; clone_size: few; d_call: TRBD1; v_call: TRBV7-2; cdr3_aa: CASRGLDRGREKLFF; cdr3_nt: TGTGCCAGCAGGGGATTGGACAGGGGGCGAGAAAAACTGTTTTTT
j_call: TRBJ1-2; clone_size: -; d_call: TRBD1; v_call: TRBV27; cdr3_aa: CATLGQGDYGYTF; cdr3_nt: TGTGCCACTTTAGGACAGGGCGACTATGGCTACACCTTC
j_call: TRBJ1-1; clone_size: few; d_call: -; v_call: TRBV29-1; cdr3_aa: CSVDATTMNTEAFF; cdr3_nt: TGCAGCGTTGATGCCACTACAATGAACACTGAAGCTTTCTTT
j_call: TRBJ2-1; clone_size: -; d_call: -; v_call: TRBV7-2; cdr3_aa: CASSPPASWVQFF; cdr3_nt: TGTGCCAGCAGCCCCCCCGCCTCGTGGGTGCAGTTCTTC
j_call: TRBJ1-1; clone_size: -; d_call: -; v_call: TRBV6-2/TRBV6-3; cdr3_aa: CASSYGVVGTEAFF; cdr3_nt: TGTGCCAGCAGTTATGGGGTAGTCGGCACTGAAGCTTTCTTT
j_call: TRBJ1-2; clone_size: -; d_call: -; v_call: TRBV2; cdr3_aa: CASSVQTLNYGYTF; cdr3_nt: TGTGCCAGCAGTGTACAGACACTTAACTATGGCTACACCTTC
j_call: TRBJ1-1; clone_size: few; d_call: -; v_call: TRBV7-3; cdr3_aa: CASSLGGPTEAFF; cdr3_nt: TGTGCCAGCAGCTTAGGGGGTCCCACTGAAGCTTTCTTT
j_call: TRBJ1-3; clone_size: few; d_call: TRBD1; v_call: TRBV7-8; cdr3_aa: CASSLGGTGFGNTIYF; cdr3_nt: TGTGCCAGCAGCTTAGGAGGGACAGGATTTGGAAACACCATATATTTT
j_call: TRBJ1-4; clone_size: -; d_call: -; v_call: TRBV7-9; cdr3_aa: CASSPSDFATNEKLFF; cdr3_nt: TGTGCCAGCAGCCCTTCGGACTTTGCAACTAATGAAAAACTGTTTTTT
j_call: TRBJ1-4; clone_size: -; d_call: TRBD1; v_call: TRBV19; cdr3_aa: CASRDRGSSEKLFF; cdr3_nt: TGTGCCAGTCGCGACAGGGGATCATCTGAAAAACTGTTTTTT
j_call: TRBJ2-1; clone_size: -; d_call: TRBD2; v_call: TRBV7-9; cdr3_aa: CASSPRVSPGLAGEVPINEQFF; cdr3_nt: TGTGCCAGCAGCCCCCGGGTTTCTCCGGGACTAGCGGGGGAGGTCCCGATCAATGAGCAGTTCTTC
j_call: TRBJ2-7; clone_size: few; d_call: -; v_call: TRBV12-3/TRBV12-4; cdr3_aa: CASSFFQAIEQYF; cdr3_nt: TGTGCCAGCAGTTTTTTCCAGGCCATCGAGCAGTACTTC
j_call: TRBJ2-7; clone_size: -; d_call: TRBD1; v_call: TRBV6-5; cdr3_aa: CASSPGQTYEQYF; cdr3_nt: TGTGCCAGCAGTCCGGGACAGACCTACGAGCAGTACTTC
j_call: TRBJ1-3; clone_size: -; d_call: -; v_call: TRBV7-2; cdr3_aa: CASSLHRSREVYSGNTIYF; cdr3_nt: TGTGCCAGCAGCCTCCACCGATCCAGAGAGGTATACTCTGGAAACACCATATATTTT
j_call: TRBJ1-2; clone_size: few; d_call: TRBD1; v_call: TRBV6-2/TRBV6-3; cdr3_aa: CASRSPDRPYGYTF; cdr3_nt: TGTGCCAGCAGGTCGCCGGACAGGCCATATGGCTACACCTTC
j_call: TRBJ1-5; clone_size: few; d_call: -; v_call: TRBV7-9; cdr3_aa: CASSFGVPGRPQHF; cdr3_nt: TGTGCCAGCAGCTTTGGGGTTCCCGGGCGGCCCCAGCATTTT
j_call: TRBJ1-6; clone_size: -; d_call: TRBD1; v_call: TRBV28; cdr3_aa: CASSWTGGRGDSPLHF; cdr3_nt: TGTGCCAGCAGCTGGACAGGGGGCCGGGGGGATTCACCCCTCCACTTT
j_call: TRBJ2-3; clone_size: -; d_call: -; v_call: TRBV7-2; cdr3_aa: CASSSTGNKRGPLADTQYF; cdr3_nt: TGTGCCAGCAGCTCGACAGGGAACAAGCGGGGGCCCCTTGCAGATACGCAGTATTTT
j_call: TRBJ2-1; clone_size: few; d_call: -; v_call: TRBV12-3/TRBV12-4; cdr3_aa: CASSLGQAGSYNEQFF; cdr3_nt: TGTGCCAGCAGCCTCGGGCAGGCAGGGTCCTACAATGAGCAGTTCTTC